Following are 32 T cell receptor beta chains from one sample sequenced in a study of identical twins. TCRdb used MiXCR to reprocess the 5' RACE reads, holding one entry per CDR3 protein. The table has 250,000 or so distinct CDR3 sequences, 7% to 8.5% seen once. The sample was also linked to a second study, of yellow fever vaccine responses in identical twins.

Material for sequencing was CD8+ T cells sorted from blood. These receptors were collected from a woman younger than 30 in good health.

There are many counts of this clonotype. The rearrangement uses TRBV12-3 or TRBV12-4 and TRBJ2-7, with TRBD2 as a possible D gene (5 bases). The CDR3 has 14 residues. Trimming stripped 3 bases from V and 2 bases from J, with 11 bases between. The CDR3 protein is CASSFGGSAYEQYF. The CDR3 nucleotides read TGTGCCAGCAGTTTTGGCGGGTCCGCCTACGAGCAGTACTTC.

The rearrangement joins TRBV4-1 to TRBJ2-7, with TRBD2 matching 11 bases. V trimming: 0 bases; J trimming: 3 bases; junction bases outside the gene matches: 4. Germline V gives CDR1 MGHRA, CDR2 YSYEKL. There are 16 residues in the CDR3. The CDR3 loop reads CASSQDWTSGLYEQYV. Written as DNA, the CDR3 is TGCGCCAGCAGCCAAGATTGGACTAGCGGGCTCTACGAGCAGTACGTC.

This clonotype has just a few counts. The chain employs TRBV5-6 and TRBJ2-1, with TRBD2 matching over 10 bases. Germline V gives CDR1 SGHDT, CDR2 YYEEEE. The length of the CDR3 is 16 residues. V shed 3 bases, J shed 4 bases, and the junction held 7 bases outside the gene matches. The DNA for the CDR3 is TGTGCCAGCAGCTCCCCCGGGACTAGCGAGTACAATGAGCAGTTCTTC. It is translated as CASSSPGTSEYNEQFF.

This clonotype showed up many times. The chain couples TRBV28 to TRBJ2-1; D remains unclear. The germline V gene encodes CDR1 MDHEN and CDR2 SYDVKM. The CDR3 is 17 residues long. Between the trimmed V and J ends, which lost 6 bases and 3 bases, there was a span of 21 bases. The CDR3 spells CASSSTTGPSFYNEQFF. The CDR3 DNA sequence: TGTGCCAGCAGCTCGACGACCGGGCCATCCTTCTACAATGAGCAGTTCTTC.

This clonotype turned up a few times. This chain connects TRBV11-2 to TRBJ2-7; 9 bases align to TRBD1. The germline CDR1 and CDR2 sequences are SGHAT and FQNNGV. After removal of 3 bases from V and 0 bases from J, the junction contained 12 bases not matched to a gene. This CDR3 comprises 18 residues. CDR3 sequence (DNA): TGTGCCAGCAGCTTTCCCCGGGTGACAGGGGGGATCTCCTACGAGCAGTACTTC. It codes for CASSFPRVTGGISYEQYF.

J is TRBJ2-3 and V is TRBV12-3 or TRBV12-4; D might be TRBD1 (6 bases). The germline V and J ends were trimmed by 8 bases and 6 bases, with 15 bases remaining between them. This CDR3 is 13 amino acids long. The CDR3 here is CASAGDPGDTQYF. The CDR3 DNA reads as TGTGCCAGCGCAGGGGACCCGGGGGATACGCAGTATTTT.

This clonotype was detected only a few times. V usage is TRBV11-1 and J usage is TRBJ2-7; 11 bases align to TRBD1. CDR1 is SGHAT and CDR2 is FQDESV in the germline V gene (reference sequence). V shed 4 bases and J 3 bases; nucleotides not matched to a gene: 2. CDR3 size: 14 residues. CDR3 loop: CASSSGTGGYEQYV. As DNA, the CDR3 is TGTGCCAGCAGCTCCGGGACAGGGGGCTACGAGCAGTACGTC.

This clonotype was seen ten or more times. The chain joins TRBV29-1 to TRBJ2-3; 9 bases map to TRBD2. From germline, CDR1 is SQVTM and CDR2 ANQGSEA. The CDR3 loop spans 15 amino acids. V shed 3 bases and J 4 bases; nucleotides not matched to a gene: 8. CDR3 protein: CSVEISGSGADTQYF. Written as DNA, the CDR3 is TGCAGCGTTGAGATTAGCGGGAGTGGGGCAGATACGCAGTATTTT.

The chain couples TRBV6-2 or TRBV6-3 to TRBJ2-3, with D tentatively TRBD2 (6 bases). CDR1 is MNHEY, CDR2 SVGEGT, per germline. V shed 2 bases and J shed 7 bases, with 19 bases lying between them. The CDR3 is made up of 16 amino acids. CDR3 in amino acids: CASSYKSPGDVYTQYF. The CDR3 nucleotides read TGTGCCAGCAGTTACAAGAGTCCGGGAGATGTGTATACGCAGTATTTT.

This clonotype was recorded at least ten times. V usage is TRBV5-6 and J usage is TRBJ2-1; TRBD2 aligns across 7 bases. The V and J ends lost 2 bases and 7 bases, in that order; junction bases with no gene match: 6. CDR3 length: 14 residues. CDR1 is SGHDT and CDR2 is YYEEEE in the germline V gene. The CDR3 bases are TGTGCCAGCAGCTTAGGGCTAGCGGCGAATGAGCAGTTCTTC. The encoded protein is CASSLGLAANEQFF.

This clonotype was seen only a few times. The chain joins TRBV7-8 to TRBJ1-2; a weak D match, TRBD1 (5 bases). The CDR3 is made up of 15 amino acids. The V and J ends lost 6 bases and 6 bases respectively, with 20 bases between them. Germline CDR1 is SGHVS and CDR2 is FQNEAQ. The CDR3 loop is CASSFSVAGPDGYTF. In DNA form, the CDR3 reads TGTGCCAGCAGTTTTTCGGTCGCAGGGCCTGATGGCTACACCTTC.

The rearrangement links TRBV7-9 to TRBJ2-1; D remains ambiguous. The germline gives CDR1 SEHNR, CDR2 FQNEAQ (reference sequence). The CDR3 covers 16 residues. V gave up 5 bases and J gave up 7 bases, with 21 bases separating them. Here the CDR3 DNA reads TGTGCCAGCAGCCCAAACACGTCTGCCGCTAGGAATGAGCAGTTCTTC. It encodes CASSPNTSAARNEQFF.

This clonotype was detected only a few times. The rearrangement links TRBV11-2 to TRBJ2-7; D tentatively reads TRBD1 or TRBD2 (5 bases each). Germline values: CDR1 SGHAT, CDR2 FQNNGV. V was cut by 5 bases and J by 5 bases, with 16 bases left in between. The CDR3 is 14 residues long. CDR3 protein: CASSQGRRLDEQYV. The CDR3 nucleotides read TGTGCCAGCAGCCAGGGACGTAGGCTCGACGAGCAGTACGTC.

In its sample, this clonotype was seen many times. The genes are TRBV29-1 and TRBJ2-3; unclear D gene. Germline CDR1 reads SQVTM; CDR2 reads ANQGSEA. The V end lost 6 bases, the J end lost 3 bases, and 16 bases lay between the germline ends. CDR3 length equals 14 residues. CDR3 DNA: TGCAGCGTCCTTACGGCTAGTGGTACAGATACGCAGTATTTT. It is translated as CSVLTASGTDTQYF.

The sample holds one count of this clonotype. The chain is built from TRBV5-5 and TRBJ2-7; 7 bases are shared with TRBD1. The germline CDR1 and CDR2 sequences are SGHKS and YYEKEE (reference sequence). The CDR3 consists of 13 residues. The CDR3 reads CAISPGTAYEQYV. CDR3 DNA sequence: TGTGCCATCAGCCCCGGGACAGCCTACGAGCAGTACGTC.

The sample holds many counts of this clonotype. The V and J genes are TRBV28 and TRBJ2-5; D gene ambiguous. Trimming left V 3 bases short and J 4 bases short, with 9 bases between. CDR1 is MDHEN and CDR2 is SYDVKM in the germline V gene. There are 13 residues in the CDR3. The CDR3 nucleotides are TGTGCCAGCAGTTTCCCCATGAGAGAGACCCAGTACTTC. Amino acids: CASSFPMRETQYF.

This clonotype was detected only a few times. Written as DNA, the CDR3 is TGTGCCATCAGTGAACAGACGGCTAGCGGCAGCCCAGCTTACAATGAGCAGTTCTTC. It specifies CAISEQTASGSPAYNEQFF. The rearrangement links TRBV10-3 to TRBJ2-1, with 7 positions matching TRBD2. V shed 3 bases and J 4 bases; nucleotides not matched to a gene: 18. This CDR3 comprises 19 residues. Looked up from germline, CDR1 is ENHRY and CDR2 is SYGVKD.

This clonotype came up many times. This chain joins TRBV4-1 and TRBJ1-2, with no clear D. CDR1 and CDR2 from the germline V gene are MGHRA and YSYEKL. This CDR3 has 15 amino acids. V was pared by 0 bases and J by 4 bases, with 12 bases between. The CDR3 bases are TGCGCCAGCAGCCAAGATGTTCCGGCAGTCTATGGCTACACCTTC. Its translation: CASSQDVPAVYGYTF.

There are many counts of this clonotype. In DNA form, the CDR3 reads TGCGCCAGCAGCCAAGATGGTAGCGGGGGTCGAGCAGATACGCAGTATTTT. This gives the protein CASSQDGSGGRADTQYF. V gene TRBV4-1 combines with J gene TRBJ2-3; 9 bases map to TRBD2. The J segment lost 4 bases and the V segment lost 0 bases, leaving 8 bases of the junction unmatched. The CDR3 totals 17 residues. The germline V gene has CDR1 MGHRA and CDR2 YSYEKL.

This clonotype was counted ten times or more. CDR3 amino acids: CASSLIAGASAEETQYF. The CDR3 coding sequence is TGTGCCAGCAGTTTAATAGCGGGGGCTTCCGCGGAAGAGACCCAGTACTTC. The chain combines TRBV12-3 or TRBV12-4 with TRBJ2-5; 9 bases match TRBD2. Trimming removed 2 bases from V and 3 bases from J; junction bases left unmatched: 10. This CDR3 is 17 amino acids long.

This clonotype occurred a few times. V gene TRBV29-1 combines with J gene TRBJ2-1; D not certain. The CDR3 length is 12 residues. The germline V gene has CDR1 SQVTM and CDR2 ANQGSEA. Written as DNA, the CDR3 is TGCAGTGTAGGACGGATAAACAATGAGCAGTTCTTC. Amino acids: CSVGRINNEQFF.

This clonotype was found a few times. V gene TRBV11-3 combines with J gene TRBJ2-7, with D unresolved. This CDR3 is 16 amino acids long. Germline CDR1 SGHNT, CDR2 YENEEA. Trimming removed 4 bases from V and 2 bases from J, with 18 bases in between. Here the CDR3 DNA reads TGTGCCAGCAGCTCCTACTTCCACCCCTCGGCCTACGAGCAGTACTTC. Residues: CASSSYFHPSAYEQYF.

This clonotype was seen only a few times. The J gene is TRBJ2-1, the V gene TRBV7-9; D not resolved. Germline V gene lookup returns CDR1 SEHNR and CDR2 FQNEAQ (reference sequence). V shed 4 bases and J shed 8 bases, with 9 bases lying between them. This CDR3 spans 12 amino acids. The CDR3 protein is CASSSDWDEQFF. In DNA, the CDR3 is TGTGCCAGCAGCTCTGACTGGGATGAGCAGTTCTTC.

This clonotype was detected only a few times. The chain recombines TRBV4-1 with TRBJ2-6, with D unresolved. V was cut by 0 bases and J by 3 bases, with 3 bases left in between. Looked up from germline, CDR1 is MGHRA and CDR2 is YSYEKL. The CDR3 has 14 residues. The CDR3 here is CASSQEDGANVLTF. The CDR3 bases are TGCGCCAGCAGCCAAGAGGATGGGGCCAACGTCCTGACTTTC.

This clonotype has only a few counts. This chain links TRBV2 with TRBJ2-1, with 8 bases lining up with TRBD1. This CDR3 spans 12 amino acids. Germline V CDR1 and CDR2: SNHLY, FYNNEI. Losses at the gene ends were 7 bases for V and 10 bases for J; bases not matched to a gene: 6. In DNA form, the CDR3 reads TGTGCCAGCACCTTACAGGGGGGCGAGCAGTTCTTC. This gives the protein CASTLQGGEQFF.

V and J are TRBV24-1 and TRBJ2-5; a possible D gene is TRBD1 (5 bases). V lost 5 bases and J 5 bases, leaving 17 bases between the germline ends. The germline V gene has CDR1 KGHDR and CDR2 SFDVKD. The CDR3 has 15 residues. CDR3 in amino acids: CATSGPGITGETQYF. Written as DNA, the CDR3 is TGTGCCACCAGTGGGCCAGGGATCACTGGGGAGACCCAGTACTTC.

This clonotype was picked up a small number of times. The V call is TRBV14, the J call TRBJ2-1, with D unclear. With 4 bases removed from V and 0 bases from J, the gap between germline ends came to 4 bases. Germline loops: CDR1 SGHDN, CDR2 FVKESK. This CDR3 comprises 13 residues. CDR3: CASSRASYNEQFF. CDR3 bases: TGTGCCAGCAGCCGCGCCTCCTACAATGAGCAGTTCTTC.

There are a few counts of this clonotype. The chain carries TRBV18 and TRBJ2-1; TRBD2 agrees at 7 bases. Germline trimming cut 8 bases from V and 5 bases from J; bases unmatched to any gene: 21. There are 18 residues in the CDR3. The germline V gene has CDR1 KGHSH and CDR2 LQKENI. CDR3 amino acids: CASRARPLLADNNNEQFF. CDR3 DNA sequence: TGTGCCAGCCGGGCACGACCACTCCTAGCGGATAATAACAATGAGCAGTTCTTC.

This chain joins TRBV6-1 and TRBJ2-1; D unresolved. Per the germline V gene, CDR1 is MNHNS and CDR2 is SASEGT. CDR3 length equals 20 residues. Trimming pared 5 bases from V and 0 bases from J, leaving 26 bases between. CDR3 DNA: TGTGCCAGCAGTCAAACTCCCATCCCGGCCTTGCAGAGCTCCTACAATGAGCAGTTCTTC. It is translated as CASSQTPIPALQSSYNEQFF.

This clonotype occurred many times. The chain carries TRBV20-1 and TRBJ2-1; TRBD2 matches 11 bases. The CDR3 sequence is 17 residues long. The V gene end was trimmed by 0 bases and the J gene end by 6 bases; junction bases not matched to a gene: 10. The germline V gene encodes CDR1 DFQATT and CDR2 SNEGSKA (reference sequence). This CDR3 reads CSARDGTSGGHINEQFF. In DNA form, the CDR3 reads TGCAGTGCTAGAGATGGAACTAGCGGGGGCCACATCAATGAGCAGTTCTTC.

This clonotype was seen ten or more times. The chain uses TRBV12-3 or TRBV12-4 and TRBJ1-6; D unresolved. The CDR3 is 12 residues long. V lost 1 base, J lost 11 bases, and 6 bases lay in between. CDR3 amino acids: CASSLGATPLHF. CDR3 coding DNA: TGTGCCAGCAGTTTAGGAGCTACACCCCTCCACTTT.

A few counts support this clonotype. V is TRBV5-6 and J is TRBJ2-1; D is perhaps TRBD1 (6 bases). Germline CDR1 reads SGHDT; CDR2 reads YYEEEE. V lost 4 bases to trimming and J lost 14 bases, with 19 bases between them. The CDR3 extends over 13 amino acids. The CDR3 DNA follows: TGTGCCAGCAGCGGGCCGGGACAAAAAGAGGAGTTCTTC. This encodes CASSGPGQKEEFF. Full variable domain (remainder filled in from reference TRBV5-6 and TRBJ2-1): DAGVTQSPTHLIKTRGQQVTLRCSPKSGHDTVSWYQQALGQGPQFIFQYYEEEERQRGNFPDRFSGHQFPNYSSELNVNALLLGDSALYLCASSGPGQKEEFFGPGTRLTVL.